This T cell receptor beta chain stems from a study of cytomegalovirus exposure and HLA in healthy donors. Looking at the study overall: Among 398 genotyped donors, around 80% fell in the Caucasian-associated ancestry cluster.

Notes on the study in general: Prior analysis indicated that the majority of TCR beta V segments exhibited productivity approximately 87% or approximately 30% of the time. A reported reduction in N-insertions relative to the roughly 670-donor mean was seen in an Asian-associated ancestry cluster in a later analysis.

The CDR3 totals 14 residues. Germline V gives CDR1 MNHNS, CDR2 SASEGT. Trimming shortened V by 1 base and J by 5 bases, and 9 bases separated the two germline ends. Researchers ran the PCR with 60 Vbeta and 13 Jbeta primers. Sequencing used immunoSEQ multiplex PCR; TCRdb keeps in-frame clones, though not all of them. In the table there are around 72,000 clones, 60% to 75% of which are singletons. To note about this clone: The antigen remains undetermined.

Specimen: PBMCs. This receptor was identified in a man between 35 and 55 years old in good health and CMV-seropositive. The chain recombines TRBV6-1 with TRBJ1-5; D is uncertain. CDR3 sequence (DNA): TGTGCCAGCAGTGAAGGTGCGGGTGATCAGCCCCAGCATTTT. Protein sequence: CASSEGAGDQPQHF.